This TCR beta chain was observed in a study of shared clonotypes between healthy human individuals. Germline V CDR1 and CDR2: MNHEY, SVGAGI. With V trimmed by 6 bases and J by 7 bases, 8 bases remained unmatched. The CDR3 sequence is 13 residues long. Sequencing was performed with immunoSEQ multiplex PCR; in TCRdb, only in-frame clones are kept and a portion is missing. Of 2 million to 2.5 million clones in the sample, approximately 93% were seen once. This clonotype originated in a man between 18 and 29 years old in good health. Some clones in this sample may be carry-over from other donors' samples. This chain connects TRBV6-5 to TRBJ2-5; 7 positions match TRBD1. The sequenced material came from naive CD4+ T cells from PBMCs. Documented subset: CD45RA+ positively selected. CDR3 protein: CASRRGPRGTQYF. The CDR3 nucleotides are TGTGCCAGCAGGAGGGGGCCGCGAGGGACCCAGTACTTC.